The 15 T cell receptor beta chains listed next were all sequenced from one sample in a study of patients and donors after allogeneic stem cell transplantation (dated by TCRdb to 2020 to 2021). Libraries came from RT-PCR. Sequencing instrument: NextSeq 550. TCRdb cleaned the public reads at Q25 with fastp, built clones with MiXCR and kept in-frame beta chains. Rows matching on CDR3 protein sequence are summarized as one entry with the most common DNA and genes. This sample comprises about 230,000 distinct CDR3 sequences, 11% to 15% of them detected only once. Roughly 11% of the sample is held by the ten biggest clonotypes. Sequencing input: blood, either unsorted or a sorted T cell fraction (not recorded which). The receptor set was obtained from a human donor who was either an allogeneic HSCT recipient or a stem cell or donor lymphocyte infusion donor (not recorded which). It is not recorded whose cells these are; they may come from a transplant donor.

This clonotype was recorded at least ten times. V usage is TRBV29-1 and J usage is TRBJ2-2; TRBD2 aligns across 8 bases. The length of the CDR3 is 14 residues. The germline gives CDR1 SQVTM, CDR2 ANQGSEA. Trimming cost V 6 bases and J 2 bases; bases outside gene matches: 5. CDR3 region: CSVLAGLNTGELFF. CDR3 DNA sequence: TGCAGCGTGCTAGCGGGCCTAAACACCGGGGAGCTGTTTTTT.

The rearrangement links TRBV6-2 or TRBV6-3 to TRBJ2-1; 8 bases agree with TRBD2. Germline CDR1 and CDR2: MNHEY and SVGEGT. CDR3 length equals 16 residues. J was trimmed by 5 bases and V by 2 bases; bases with no gene match: 8. The CDR3 reads CASSYVMGLVDNEQFF. The CDR3 bases are TGTGCCAGCAGTTACGTGATGGGACTAGTCGACAATGAGCAGTTCTTC.

This clonotype was recorded many times. The genes are TRBV14 and TRBJ1-1; the D gene is possibly TRBD1 (6 bases). Per the germline V gene, CDR1 is SGHDN and CDR2 is FVKESK. This CDR3 has 14 residues. Trimming took 5 bases from V and 3 from J, leaving 13 bases between them. CDR3 bases: TGTGCCAGCAGCTCCCGGGGGGGGCACACTGAAGCTTTCTTT. Encoded protein: CASSSRGGHTEAFF.

This clonotype appeared many times. The rearrangement uses TRBV5-1 and TRBJ2-1; 15 bases are a match to TRBD2. V shed 4 bases and J 6 bases; nucleotides not matched to a gene: 5. Germline CDR1 and CDR2: SGHRS and YFSETQ. This CDR3 comprises 16 residues. The CDR3 spells CASSPGLAGGVNEQFF. As DNA, the CDR3 is TGCGCCAGCAGCCCTGGACTAGCGGGAGGGGTCAATGAGCAGTTCTTC.

This clonotype was observed a handful of times. V gene TRBV4-3 combines with J gene TRBJ2-4, with a weak D call TRBD1 (6 bases). Germline V gene sequence: CDR1 LGHNA, CDR2 YSLEER. The germline V and J ends were trimmed by 0 bases and 9 bases, with 12 bases remaining between them. CDR3 length: 14 amino acids. The CDR3 sequence is CASSQDTGSVIQYF. CDR3 nucleotides: TGCGCCAGCAGCCAAGATACAGGGTCCGTCATTCAGTACTTC.

The rearrangement links TRBV20-1 to TRBJ2-5, with D perhaps TRBD2 (6 bases). CDR3 size: 13 residues. The germline gives CDR1 DFQATT, CDR2 SNEGSKA (reference sequence). Trimming stripped 5 bases from V and 6 bases from J, with 16 bases between. CDR3 sequence reads: CSAEIPGGKTQYF. CDR3 DNA sequence: TGCAGTGCTGAAATCCCTGGGGGGAAGACCCAGTACTTC.

This clonotype has just a few counts. This chain joins TRBV10-3 and TRBJ2-6, with a tentative D call TRBD1 (7 bases). CDR1 is ENHRY, CDR2 SYGVKD, per germline. There are 17 residues in the CDR3. V lost 10 bases, J lost 0 bases, and 19 bases lay in between. CDR3: CATPGDSADSGANVLTF. The CDR3 DNA sequence: TGTGCCACACCGGGGGACAGCGCAGACTCTGGGGCCAACGTCCTGACTTTC.

The gene calls are TRBV6-1 and TRBJ1-2, with 7 bases aligning to TRBD1. CDR3 size: 13 residues. Unmatched junction bases numbered 2, after V lost 3 bases and J lost 4 bases. Per the germline V gene, CDR1 is MNHNS and CDR2 is SASEGT. The CDR3 DNA reads TGTGCCAGCAGTGAGGGGACAGTCTATGGCTACACCTTC. It specifies CASSEGTVYGYTF.

The genes are TRBV2 and TRBJ1-1; tentatively, D is TRBD1 (5 bases). CDR3 length: 12 residues. CDR1 SNHLY and CDR2 FYNNEI come from the germline V gene. Between the trimmed V and J ends, which lost 7 bases and 4 bases, there was a span of 10 bases. CDR3 sequence: CASNRRGTEAFF. CDR3 in DNA: TGTGCCAGCAACCGAAGGGGCACTGAAGCTTTCTTT.

This clonotype was detected many times. The chain carries TRBV14 and TRBJ2-7, with a weak D call TRBD2 (6 bases). The CDR3 is 16 residues long. Germline assignment: CDR1 SGHDN and CDR2 FVKESK. The V end was cut by 2 bases, the J end by 5 bases, with 19 bases between. Written as DNA, the CDR3 is TGTGCCAGCAGCCAATGGGGAGGTCGGGGTCTGAACGAGCAGTACTTC. Amino acids: CASSQWGGRGLNEQYF.

This clonotype was counted many times. The chain uses TRBV12-3 or TRBV12-4 and TRBJ2-5; D possibly corresponds to TRBD2 (6 bases). Trimming took 8 bases from V and 9 from J, leaving 10 bases between them. CDR3 size: 10 residues. CDR3 amino acids: CASAREAQYF. CDR3 DNA sequence: TGTGCCAGCGCGAGGGAGGCCCAGTACTTC.

The chain carries TRBV18 and TRBJ2-1; D not resolved. The CDR3 totals 13 residues. V was cut by 3 bases and J by 4 bases, with 7 bases left in between. Germline values: CDR1 KGHSH, CDR2 LQKENI. CDR3 nucleotide sequence: TGTGCCAGCTCACCGGAATTTTACAATGAGCAGTTCTTC. It yields the protein CASSPEFYNEQFF.

This clonotype was seen a handful of times. The V gene is TRBV29-1, the J gene TRBJ1-3; possibly TRBD1 for D (5 bases). Trimming took 6 bases from V and 0 from J, leaving 12 bases between them. The CDR3 is 14 amino acids. Germline-derived CDR1 and CDR2 are SQVTM and ANQGSEA. Here the CDR3 reads CSVWDRFSGNTIYF. CDR3 nucleotide sequence: TGCAGCGTCTGGGACCGCTTCTCTGGAAACACCATATATTTT. Together with reference TRBV29-1 and TRBJ1-3, the CDR3 gives the full variable domain: SAVISQKPSRDICQRGTSLTIQCQVDSQVTMMFWYRQQPGQSLTLIATANQGSEATYESGFVIDKFPISRPNLTFSTLTVSNMSPEDSSIYLCSVWDRFSGNTIYFGEGSWLTVV.

This clonotype was counted at least ten times. This chain connects TRBV5-1 to TRBJ2-1; tentatively, D is TRBD1 or TRBD2 (5 bases each). The germline V and J ends were trimmed by 2 bases and 8 bases, with 14 bases remaining between them. From germline, CDR1 is SGHRS and CDR2 YFSETQ. This CDR3 is 14 amino acids long. The CDR3 sequence: CASSLEGRMDEQFF. The CDR3 region has the DNA TGCGCCAGCAGCTTAGAGGGGCGGATGGATGAGCAGTTCTTC. Full variable domain (remainder filled in from reference TRBV5-1 and TRBJ2-1): KAGVTQTPRYLIKTRGQQVTLSCSPISGHRSVSWYQQTPGQGLQFLFEYFSETQRNKGNFPGRFSGRQFSNSRSEMNVSTLELGDSALYLCASSLEGRMDEQFFGPGTRLTVL.

This clonotype was counted a few times. This chain joins TRBV6-1 and TRBJ1-1; D ambiguous. Germline loops: CDR1 MNHNS, CDR2 SASEGT. The length of the CDR3 is 15 residues. Trimming took 6 bases from V and 6 from J, leaving 20 bases between them. The DNA for the CDR3 is TGTGCCAGCAGGCCTCCTCGGACCGGAAGGGCTGAAGCTTTCTTT. Its translation: CASRPPRTGRAEAFF.